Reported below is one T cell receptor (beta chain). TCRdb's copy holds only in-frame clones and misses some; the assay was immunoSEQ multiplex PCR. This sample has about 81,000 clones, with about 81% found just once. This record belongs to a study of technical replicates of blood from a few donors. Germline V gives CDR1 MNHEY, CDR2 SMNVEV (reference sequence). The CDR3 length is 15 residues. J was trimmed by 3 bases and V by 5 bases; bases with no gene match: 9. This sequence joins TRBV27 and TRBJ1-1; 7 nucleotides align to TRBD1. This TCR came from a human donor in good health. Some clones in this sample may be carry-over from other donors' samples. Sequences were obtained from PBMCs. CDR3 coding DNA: TGTGCCAGCAGTCCTTCGACAGGGTACGACACTGAAGCTTTCTTT. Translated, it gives CASSPSTGYDTEAFF.